Listed below are T cell receptor beta chains from one sample, sequenced in a study of human T cells and chemical hapten exposure. TCRdb ran MiXCR on the RACE reads and lists one entry per CDR3 protein. This sample has around 75,000 distinct CDR3 sequences, with about 11% found just once. The starting material was whole blood, obtained in connection with sensitization to the hapten diphenylcyclopropenone (DPC). The receptor set was obtained from a woman in her sixties or seventies with alopecia areata. Some clones in this sample may be carry-over from other donors' samples. Each CDR3 is given with its conserved first and last residue. D genes are given only for firm matches. Some rows have no size entry. The others give once, few or many, or a class for an expanded clone.

j_call clone_size d_call v_call cdr3_aa cdr3_nt
TRBJ2-3 - TRBD1 TRBV12-3/TRBV12-4 CASRRTGAGTDTQYF TGTGCCAGCAGGAGGACAGGGGCCGGAACGGATACGCAGTATTTT
TRBJ2-7 - - TRBV6-2/TRBV6-3 CASRTTKQGGSYEQYF TGTGCCAGCAGGACCACCAAGCAGGGGGGCTCCTACGAGCAGTACTTC
TRBJ2-7 - - TRBV29-1 CSATSGSSYEQYF TGCAGCGCCACATCAGGGAGCTCCTACGAGCAGTACTTC
TRBJ2-1 - TRBD1 TRBV5-1 CASSWTGVNEQFF TGCGCCAGCAGCTGGACAGGGGTTAATGAGCAGTTCTTC
TRBJ1-2 few TRBD1 TRBV15 CATSGTANYGYTF TGTGCCACCAGCGGGACAGCTAACTATGGCTACACCTTC
TRBJ2-7 - TRBD2 TRBV4-1 CASSPGSGGPYEQYF TGCGCCAGCAGCCCTGGGAGCGGGGGGCCCTACGAGCAGTACTTC
TRBJ2-3 few TRBD2 TRBV7-2 CASSLASGGSSDTQYF TGTGCCAGCAGCTTAGCTTCGGGGGGTAGCTCAGATACGCAGTATTTT
TRBJ2-5 - - TRBV4-1 CASSLPTQGEQETQYF TGCGCCAGCAGCCTCCCCACGCAGGGAGAACAAGAGACCCAGTACTTC
TRBJ2-5 - TRBD2 TRBV4-1 CASSKSGTSGQETQYF TGCGCCAGCAGCAAGTCCGGGACTAGCGGACAAGAGACCCAGTACTTC
TRBJ2-1 many TRBD2 TRBV15 CATSISRGGGHEQFF TGTGCCACCAGCATTTCACGCGGGGGGGGCCACGAGCAGTTCTTC
TRBJ1-6 few TRBD1 TRBV10-2 CASSENSPGTGKHSYNSPLHF TGCGCCAGCAGTGAGAACAGCCCCGGGACAGGAAAGCACTCCTATAATTCACCCCTCCACTTT
TRBJ1-1 many TRBD1 TRBV4-2 CASSQEVTGGSTEAFF TGTGCCAGCAGCCAAGAAGTCACAGGGGGTAGCACTGAAGCTTTCTTT
TRBJ2-1 few - TRBV3-1 CASSQAGVNEQFF TGTGCCAGCAGCCAAGCGGGGGTCAATGAGCAGTTCTTC
TRBJ1-4 many - TRBV20-1 CSARVGRGTATNEKLFF TGCAGTGCTAGAGTTGGGCGAGGAACTGCAACTAATGAAAAACTGTTTTTT
TRBJ1-4 many - TRBV4-1 CASSQEWSYEKLFF TGCGCCAGCAGCCAAGAGTGGAGCTATGAAAAACTGTTTTTT
TRBJ1-4 few - TRBV6-1 CASSVRPTTNEKLFF TGTGCCAGCAGTGTAAGACCTACAACTAATGAAAAACTGTTTTTT
TRBJ1-5 many - TRBV18 CASSPGHSVNQPQHF TGTGCCAGCTCACCCGGACACTCGGTAAATCAGCCCCAGCATTTT
TRBJ1-3 few - TRBV6-5 CASSYSVPNSGNTIYF TGTGCCAGCAGTTACTCAGTACCTAATTCTGGAAACACCATATATTTT
TRBJ2-7 many - TRBV4-2 CASSQDRGALYEQYF TGTGCCAGCAGCCAAGACCGGGGGGCCCTTTACGAGCAGTACTTC
TRBJ2-3 - TRBD1 TRBV6-1 CASSTRQGGTDTQYF TGTGCCAGCAGCACTCGACAGGGTGGCACAGATACGCAGTATTTT
TRBJ2-3 - - TRBV9 CASNRPGISTDTQYF TGTGCCAGCAACCGTCCAGGGATTAGCACAGATACGCAGTATTTT
TRBJ1-1 many - TRBV6-5 CASSYRREAFF TGTGCCAGCAGTTACCGGCGAGAAGCTTTCTTT
TRBJ1-3 few - TRBV10-3 CAISPGPGSGNTIYF TGTGCCATCAGTCCCGGCCCAGGTTCTGGAAACACCATATATTTT
TRBJ1-1 few TRBD1 TRBV10-3 CAIRGTGGVMNTEAFF TGTGCCATCAGAGGGACAGGGGGCGTTATGAACACTGAAGCTTTCTTT
TRBJ2-5 - TRBD2 TRBV10-3 CAISAEAGVLETQYF TGTGCCATCTCAGCTGAAGCGGGGGTATTGGAGACCCAGTACTTC
TRBJ2-1 many TRBD1 TRBV29-1 CSTPGGVEGSYNEQFF TGCAGCACCCCAGGGGGCGTGGAGGGCTCCTACAATGAGCAGTTCTTC
TRBJ2-2 few - TRBV14 CASSQLGWLTGELFF TGTGCCAGCAGCCAACTCGGATGGTTAACCGGGGAGCTGTTTTTT
TRBJ2-3 - TRBD2 TRBV5-6 CASSLRTSGGSGDTQYF TGTGCCAGCAGCTTAAGGACTAGCGGGGGATCGGGAGATACGCAGTATTTT
TRBJ1-2 - - TRBV3-1 CASSPPDSTPYGYTF TGTGCCAGCAGCCCACCTGACAGTACTCCTTATGGCTACACCTTC
TRBJ2-1 many TRBD2 TRBV3-1 CASSPTRARPGGDEQFF TGTGCCAGCAGCCCGACGCGGGCCCGGCCGGGAGGGGATGAGCAGTTCTTC
TRBJ2-1 many - TRBV29-1 CSVEATRRNEQFF TGCAGCGTTGAAGCTACTAGGAGAAATGAGCAGTTCTTC
TRBJ2-7 - TRBD2 TRBV27 CASSLRTSGGYEQYF TGTGCCAGCAGTTTAAGGACTAGCGGGGGATACGAGCAGTACTTC
TRBJ2-1 many - TRBV20-1 CSARGGRNEQFF TGCAGTGCTAGGGGGGGCCGCAATGAGCAGTTCTTC
TRBJ2-2 few - TRBV7-3 CASSPGMGHTGELFF TGTGCCAGCAGCCCGGGCATGGGGCACACCGGGGAGCTGTTTTTT
TRBJ2-5 - TRBD2 TRBV3-1 CASSQSGGKTQYF TGTGCCAGCAGCCAAAGCGGGGGAAAGACCCAGTACTTC
TRBJ1-1 - - TRBV18 CASSPQERGEAFF TGTGCCAGCTCACCACAGGAGCGGGGGGAAGCTTTCTTT
TRBJ2-5 few TRBD2 TRBV19 CASSPGTTSQETQYF TGTGCCAGTAGTCCCGGGACTACGTCTCAAGAGACCCAGTACTTC
TRBJ2-5 many TRBD2 TRBV29-1 CSAELAFETQYF TGCAGCGCCGAACTAGCGTTTGAGACCCAGTACTTC
TRBJ2-5 - TRBD2 TRBV9 CASKTGLAGDQETQYF TGTGCCAGCAAAACCGGACTAGCGGGGGATCAAGAGACCCAGTACTTC
TRBJ1-1 few - TRBV3-1 CASSQEIWVANTEAFF TGTGCCAGCAGCCAAGAAATTTGGGTCGCGAACACTGAAGCTTTCTTT
TRBJ1-6 - TRBD1 TRBV6-5 CASSQQGANSPLHF TGTGCCAGCAGTCAGCAGGGGGCTAATTCACCCCTCCACTTT
TRBJ1-4 few - TRBV20-1 CSAPPGASNEKLFF TGCAGTGCTCCGCCGGGGGCGTCTAATGAAAAACTGTTTTTT
TRBJ1-5 many - TRBV20-1 CSARVGYNQPQHF TGCAGTGCTAGAGTAGGGTACAATCAGCCCCAGCATTTT
TRBJ1-3 - TRBD1 TRBV18 CASSPNRGPGNTIYF TGTGCCAGCTCACCGAACAGGGGGCCTGGAAACACCATATATTTT
TRBJ2-1 - TRBD2 TRBV20-1 CSARVAGGIRDEQFF TGCAGTGCTAGAGTGGCGGGGGGGATTAGAGATGAGCAGTTCTTC
TRBJ2-1 - - TRBV6-1 CASSEQNEQFF TGTGCCAGCAGTGAACAGAATGAGCAGTTCTTC
TRBJ1-1 - - TRBV2 CASRVLDTEAFF TGTGCCAGCAGGGTTCTCGACACTGAAGCTTTCTTT
TRBJ2-5 many TRBD2 TRBV11-2 CASSFSGTSIQETQYF TGTGCCAGCAGCTTCAGCGGGACTAGCATACAAGAGACCCAGTACTTC
TRBJ1-2 many - TRBV21-1 CASSTDFVPSHGYTF TGTGCCAGCAGCACCGACTTCGTCCCCAGCCATGGCTACACCTTC
TRBJ2-5 once - TRBV7-2 CASSPGWGSQETQYF TGTGCCAGCAGCCCGGGCTGGGGGTCCCAAGAGACCCAGTACTTC
TRBJ1-2 few - TRBV5-1 CASSSDRSYGYTF TGCGCCAGCAGCTCCGACAGGAGCTATGGCTACACCTTC
TRBJ1-6 many TRBD1 TRBV18 CASSPLGTGGNSPLHF TGTGCCAGCTCACCCCTCGGGACAGGGGGTAATTCACCCCTCCACTTT
TRBJ2-3 - - TRBV7-9 CASSFSARDTQYF TGTGCCAGCAGCTTCTCGGCCCGGGATACGCAGTATTTT
TRBJ1-5 - TRBD1 TRBV4-1 CASSLGQANQPQHF TGCGCCAGCAGCCTTGGACAGGCAAATCAGCCCCAGCATTTT
TRBJ1-1 few - TRBV20-1 CSAYRQVNTEAFF TGCAGTGCTTACCGACAGGTGAACACTGAAGCTTTCTTT
TRBJ1-5 few - TRBV5-1 CASSLGGISNQPQHF TGCGCCAGCAGCTTGGGAGGGATTAGCAATCAGCCCCAGCATTTT
TRBJ1-5 - - TRBV5-1 CASSPGQLASNQPQHF TGCGCCAGCAGCCCTGGACAGCTTGCGAGCAATCAGCCCCAGCATTTT